What follows is one T cell receptor (beta chain) and its context. As yet, its antigen is unknown. The data stem from a study of radiotherapy plus CTLA-4 blockade in lung cancer. Across the whole study: Disease control was seen in about 30% of patients, objective responses in 15% to 20%.

The CDR3 length is 16 residues. The V gene's germline CDR1 is MDHEN and CDR2 SYDVKM. The J segment lost 0 bases and the V segment lost 3 bases, leaving 6 bases of the junction unmatched. Produced via immunoSEQ multiplex PCR; TCRdb's table is partial and in-frame only. In the table there are about 97,000 clones, about four fifths of which are singletons. Study results and limitations: Radiotherapy with ipilimumab was followed by blood expansion of tumor-derived clones.

The sample in question was peripheral blood, obtained from a patient treated with radiotherapy plus ipilimumab. This chain connects TRBV28 to TRBJ2-7; 9 bases match TRBD2. The TCR sequence derives from a human donor with non-small cell lung cancer who had a partial response to radiotherapy plus ipilimumab. Some clones in this sample may be carry-over from other donors' samples. The CDR3 DNA reads as TGTGCCAGCAGTTTTCCTAGCGGGACCTACTCCTACGAGCAGTACTTC. The encoded protein is CASSFPSGTYSYEQYF.